These 18 T cell receptor beta chains were sequenced from one sample in a study of cytomegalovirus exposure and HLA in healthy donors. A multiplex PCR was run with 60 Vbeta primers and 13 Jbeta primers. TCRdb's table, derived via immunoSEQ multiplex PCR, lists solely in-frame clones and lacks some. The sample consists of roughly 110,000 clones, 60% to 85% of them appearing once. Sequenced sample: PBMCs. The receptors derive from a female donor in good health and CMV-seronegative.

Regarding this clone: Germline is not matched at one junction end, which may reflect a read error. The CDR3 sequence: CVSIAPPSTEAFF. CDR3 sequence (DNA): TGTGTCAGCATTGCCCCTCCGAGCACTGAAGCTTTCTTT. The chain has TRBV13 and TRBJ1-1, with D unclear. Germline lookup yields CDR1 PRHDT and CDR2 FYEKMQ (reference sequence). The CDR3 sequence is 13 residues long.

The CDR3, as DNA: TGTGCCAGCAGTTCACCTACTAGCCCATACGAGCAGTACTTC. It yields the protein CASSSPTSPYEQYF. The chain joins TRBV6-6 to TRBJ2-7, with D possibly TRBD2 on 6 matching bases. Germline V CDR1 and CDR2: MNHNY, SVGAGI (reference sequence). The CDR3 is 14 amino acids. The V and J ends lost 4 bases and 4 bases respectively, with 14 bases between them.

The chain has TRBV7-9 and TRBJ1-1; 11 bases match TRBD1. The CDR3 contains 12 residues. V shed 5 bases, J shed 12 bases, and the junction held 5 bases outside the gene matches. Per the germline V gene, CDR1 is SEHNR and CDR2 is FQNEAQ (reference sequence). The CDR3 DNA reads as TGTGCCAGCAGCAAACAGGACAGGGGGCCTTTCTTT. Translation: CASSKQDRGPFF.

The genes are TRBV19 and TRBJ1-2; tentative D call: TRBD1 (5 bases). The CDR3 has 14 amino acids. V gave up 3 bases and J gave up 8 bases, with 16 bases separating them. CDR1 is LNHDA and CDR2 is SQIVND in the germline V gene (reference sequence). CDR3: CASSIEPGGVGYTF. In nucleotides, the CDR3 is TGTGCCAGTAGTATCGAACCGGGGGGGGTCGGCTACACCTTC.

The chain recombines TRBV4-1 with TRBJ2-5; 8 bases are a match to TRBD2. V lost 4 bases and J lost 6; bases outside the gene matches: 13. Per the germline V gene, CDR1 is MGHRA and CDR2 is YSYEKL. The CDR3 has 16 amino acids. CDR3 amino acids: CASSLRLALMEQTQYF. CDR3 nucleotides: TGCGCCAGCAGCCTCAGACTAGCGCTCATGGAGCAGACCCAGTACTTC.

CDR3 sequence (DNA): TGCGCCAGCAGCCAAGAACAGGGGGCTTACTATGGCTACACCTTC. Its protein is CASSQEQGAYYGYTF. The V call is TRBV4-3, the J call TRBJ1-2; TRBD1 matches 9 bases. Germline-derived CDR1 and CDR2 are LGHNA and YSLEER. This CDR3 contains 15 residues. V dropped 0 bases and J dropped 3; count of bases not matched to a gene: 2.

The genes are TRBV5-1 and TRBJ2-5, with 15 bases lining up with TRBD2. J gave up 3 bases and V 8 bases, and 8 bases lay outside the gene matches. The germline V gene encodes CDR1 SGHRS and CDR2 YFSETQ. The CDR3 length is 16 residues. The CDR3 coding sequence is TGCGCCAGTGCGATTAGGACTAGCGGGGGGGAAGAGACCCAGTACTTC. Amino acids: CASAIRTSGGEETQYF.

J is TRBJ1-2 and V is TRBV5-6; the match to TRBD1 covers 7 bases. This CDR3 contains 16 residues. From germline, CDR1 is SGHDT and CDR2 YYEEEE. With V trimmed by 3 bases and J by 4 bases, 12 bases remained unmatched. Here the CDR3 DNA reads TGTGCCAGCAGCTCACAATCCCCGGGACAGTCCTATGGCTACACCTTC. Translated, it gives CASSSQSPGQSYGYTF.

The V gene is TRBV29-1, the J gene TRBJ1-2, with 7 bases aligning to TRBD1. Looked up from germline, CDR1 is SQVTM and CDR2 is ANQGSEA. With V trimmed by 3 bases and J by 7 bases, 2 bases remained unmatched. The CDR3 totals 11 residues. This CDR3 reads CSVDTGAGYTF. The CDR3 DNA follows: TGCAGCGTTGACACAGGGGCTGGCTACACCTTC.

This sequence joins TRBV5-1 and TRBJ2-1; perhaps TRBD1 as D (6 bases). The CDR3 totals 14 residues. Germline assignment: CDR1 SGHRS and CDR2 YFSETQ. V was pared by 3 bases and J by 4 bases, with 11 bases between. As DNA, the CDR3 is TGCGCCAGCAGCTGGGACAAGCTTTACAATGAGCAGTTCTTC. The encoded protein is CASSWDKLYNEQFF.

The gene calls are TRBV30 and TRBJ2-1, with TRBD1 matching over 12 bases. Germline V CDR1 and CDR2: GTSNPN, SVGIG (reference sequence). The ends lost 5 bases at V and 5 bases at J; junction bases unmatched: 4. The CDR3 runs 14 residues. The CDR3 sequence is CAWGRDRGHNEQFF. CDR3 coding DNA: TGTGCCTGGGGCCGGGACAGGGGGCACAATGAGCAGTTCTTC.

The V and J genes are TRBV7-6 and TRBJ2-7; TRBD1 matches 7 bases. V lost 5 bases to trimming and J lost 5 bases; unmatched junction nucleotides: 9. This CDR3 has 14 residues. Germline V CDR1 and CDR2: SGHVS, FNYEAQ. The CDR3 bases are TGTGCCAGCAGCCCCCAGGACAGGCGCAACGAGCAGTACTTC. It translates to CASSPQDRRNEQYF.

CDR3 region: CASTQAGTGELYEKLFF. The CDR3 DNA reads TGTGCCAGCACCCAAGCCGGGACAGGCGAGTTATATGAAAAACTGTTTTTT. The J gene is TRBJ1-4, the V gene TRBV5-7; 8 nucleotides match TRBD1. TRBV5-7 is an ORF, and what it does is uncertain. The CDR3 runs 17 residues. Trimming took 6 bases from V and 6 from J; bases not matched to a gene: 16.

The chain has TRBV7-9 and TRBJ2-3; D might be TRBD2 (5 bases). CDR1 SEHNR and CDR2 FQNEAQ come from the germline V gene (reference sequence). Trimming left V 5 bases short and J 4 bases short, with 13 bases between. The CDR3 has 14 amino acids. CDR3 region: CASSRPGVADTQYF. CDR3 nucleotide sequence: TGTGCCAGCAGCCGACCCGGGGTCGCAGATACGCAGTATTTT. Using reference TRBV7-9 and TRBJ2-3 for the parts outside the CDR3, the full variable domain is DTGVSQNPRHKITKRGQNVTFRCDPISEHNRLYWYRQTLGQGPEFLTYFQNEAQLEKSRLLSDRFSAERPKGSFSTLEIQRTEQGDSAMYLCASSRPGVADTQYFGPGTRLTVL.

The chain joins TRBV12-5 to TRBJ1-6; 7 positions agree with TRBD1. The CDR3 covers 14 residues. The V gene's germline CDR1 is LGHNT and CDR2 FRNRAP. J was trimmed by 7 bases and V by 7 bases; bases with no gene match: 7. In DNA form, the CDR3 reads TGTGCTAGTGCCCCCGGGACAGCAAATTCACCCCTCCACTTT. Encoded protein: CASAPGTANSPLHF.

This clone was found a few times. This probably arose from a read error, given a far larger clone one base away. The V gene is TRBV7-9, the J gene TRBJ2-1, with a tentative D call TRBD2 (5 bases). The CDR3 is 15 amino acids. CDR1 is SEHNR, CDR2 FQNEAQ, per germline (reference sequence). The CDR3 reads CSSSQASGDYNEQFF. The CDR3 bases are TGTTCCAGCAGCCAAGCCAGCGGAGATTACAATGAGCAGTTCTTC.

The chain uses TRBV7-2 and TRBJ2-2; 9 nucleotides line up with TRBD1. Per germline, CDR1 SGHTA and CDR2 FQGNSA. CDR3 length: 16 amino acids. V gave up 3 bases and J gave up 5 bases; unmatched junction bases: 7. The CDR3 reads CASSLGGQGLTGELFF. The CDR3 DNA sequence: TGTGCCAGCAGCTTGGGAGGACAGGGGCTAACCGGGGAGCTGTTTTTT.

This clone was found a few times. The chain joins TRBV11-2 to TRBJ2-7, with D unresolved. V was clipped by 4 bases and J by 2 bases, with 3 bases between them. CDR3 length: 11 amino acids. Germline CDR1 SGHAT, CDR2 FQNNGV. CDR3 loop: CASSSAYEQYF. Here the CDR3 DNA reads TGTGCCAGCAGCTCGGCCTACGAGCAGTACTTC.